These T cell receptor beta chains were read from a single sample in a study of identical twins. Using its own MiXCR run on the 5' RACE reads, TCRdb lists one record per CDR3 protein. The sample yields hundreds of thousands of distinct CDR3 sequences, roughly 6% seen once. Sequences were obtained from naive T cells sorted from blood. The source is a man aged 18 to 30 in good health. Each CDR3 is given with its conserved first and last residue. D genes are given only for firm matches. Where a row states a size, it is once, few, many or the class of an expanded clone; other rows omit it.

once | TRBJ1-3 | 15 | NA | TRBV6-5 | TGTGCCAGCAGTTCCATCAAAGGCTCTGGAAACACCATATATTTT | CASSSIKGSGNTIYF
many | TRBJ2-1 | 18 | TRBD2 | TRBV4-3 | TGCGCCAGCAGCCAGCCTCGGTGGAGCGGGGCCGGGAACAATGAGCAGTTCTTC | CASSQPRWSGAGNNEQFF
many | TRBJ2-1 | 11 | NA | TRBV12-3/TRBV12-4 | TGTGCCAGCAGTCCTCACAATGAGCAGTTCTTC | CASSPHNEQFF
many | TRBJ1-6 | 14 | NA | TRBV15 | TGTGCCACCCGACGGAGCTCCTATAATTCACCCCTCCACTTT | CATRRSSYNSPLHF
NA | TRBJ2-7 | 14 | NA | TRBV18 | TGTGCCAGCTCACCATTGGGGGAAAACTACGAGCAGTACTTC | CASSPLGENYEQYF
many | TRBJ2-6 | 14 | TRBD1 | TRBV6-2/TRBV6-3 | TGTGCCGCAGGGGGTAGTTCCGGGGCCAACGTCCTGACTTTC | CAAGGSSGANVLTF
few | TRBJ2-7 | 15 | NA | TRBV7-2 | TGTGCCAGCAGCTTAGCCCCGCACCCCTCCTACGAGCAGTACTTC | CASSLAPHPSYEQYF
many | TRBJ2-7 | 16 | TRBD2 | TRBV28 | TGTGCCAGCAGCCCTCCCCTTTGGGAGGGCCGGCACGAGCAGTACTTC | CASSPPLWEGRHEQYF
few | TRBJ2-3 | 18 | TRBD1 | TRBV4-2 | TGTGCCAGCAGCCAAGATCTATCGGGCAGGGGGCAGGCAGATACGCAGTATTTT | CASSQDLSGRGQADTQYF
few | TRBJ1-2 | 13 | NA | TRBV5-5 | TGTGCCAGCAGCTTGGCCACAGGGAGCGGCTACACCTTC | CASSLATGSGYTF
few | TRBJ2-1 | 13 | TRBD2 | TRBV4-1 | TGCGCCAGCAGCCAGGACCGGGAGGATGAGCAGTTCTTC | CASSQDREDEQFF
few | TRBJ2-2 | 17 | NA | TRBV4-2 | TGTGCCAGCAGCAAGGCTCAGGGGGGGCAGGCCACCGGGGAGCTGTTTTTT | CASSKAQGGQATGELFF
many | TRBJ1-1 | 14 | NA | TRBV5-1 | TGCGCCAGCAGCTTGGACAGTTCCGTTACCGTGGCTTTCTTT | CASSLDSSVTVAFF
many | TRBJ1-3 | 16 | NA | TRBV5-1 | TGCGCCAGCAGATCGGACACAGGCTCCTCTGGAAACACCATATATTTT | CASRSDTGSSGNTIYF
few | TRBJ2-4 | 13 | NA | TRBV6-1 | TGTGCCAGCACGCTACAGCCCAAAAACATTCAGTACTTC | CASTLQPKNIQYF
many | TRBJ2-1 | 13 | NA | TRBV29-1 | TGCAGAGCCTACAGGAGCTCCTACAATGAGCAGTTCTTC | CRAYRSSYNEQFF
many | TRBJ2-5 | 15 | NA | TRBV28 | TGTGCCAGCAGTGCAAGGACCGCCAACCAAGAGACCCAGTACTTC | CASSARTANQETQYF
many | TRBJ2-1 | 15 | NA | TRBV6-5 | TGTGCCAGCAGTTCCACGGGACAAACCTACAGTGAGCAGTTCTTC | CASSSTGQTYSEQFF
many | TRBJ2-1 | 13 | TRBD2 | TRBV7-2 | TGTGCCAGCAGTTCAGTAGCGGGAGGGGTCGGGATCTTC | CASSSVAGGVGIF
many | TRBJ2-7 | 14 | NA | TRBV5-1 | TGCGCCAGCAGCTTTAGAGACAGCCCCTACGAGCAGTACTTC | CASSFRDSPYEQYF
many | TRBJ2-1 | 12 | NA | TRBV7-9 | TGTGCCAGCAGCTCGATGGGGAATGAGCAGTTCTTC | CASSSMGNEQFF
NA | TRBJ1-6 | 15 | NA | TRBV15 | TGTGCCACCAGCATGGGAGGGGGTTCTTGGGCACCCCTCCACTTT | CATSMGGGSWAPLHF
many | TRBJ2-3 | 14 | NA | TRBV6-1 | TGTGCCAGCAGCCCTGGGTACCGGCCAGATACGCAGTATTTT | CASSPGYRPDTQYF
few | TRBJ2-7 | 17 | TRBD1 | TRBV4-3 | TGCGCCAGCAGCCAAGTCAGGGGGACAGGGGAGTACTACGAGCAGTACTTC | CASSQVRGTGEYYEQYF
few | TRBJ2-3 | 16 | NA | TRBV7-2 | TGTGCCAGCAGTCCGCGACCGTTCCCCGGGACAGATACGCAGTATTTT | CASSPRPFPGTDTQYF
NA | TRBJ2-7 | 9 | NA | TRBV3-1 | TGTGCCAGCAGCCAAGTTGTGTACTTC | CASSQVVYF
NA | TRBJ2-5 | 13 | NA | TRBV20-1 | TGCAGTGCTAAGCTTCCCTCGCAAGAGACCCAGTACTTC | CSAKLPSQETQYF
many | TRBJ1-2 | 14 | NA | TRBV20-1 | TGCAGTGCTACGGACAGTGGCGCGGTCTATGGCTACACCTTC | CSATDSGAVYGYTF
few | TRBJ2-4 | 16 | NA | TRBV7-9 | TGTGCCAGCAGCTTTGCGGCAGGGATAGCCAAAAACATTCAGTACTTC | CASSFAAGIAKNIQYF
many | TRBJ2-5 | 15 | TRBD2 | TRBV6-1 | TGTGCCAGCAGTGAACAGGGACTAGCGGCGGGGACCCAGTACTTC | CASSEQGLAAGTQYF
many | TRBJ2-7 | 14 | NA | TRBV7-7 | TGTGCCAGCAGCTTAAACCCGGCGTCGGAAGAGCAGTACTTC | CASSLNPASEEQYF
many | TRBJ2-5 | 13 | TRBD1 | TRBV20-1 | TGCAGTGCTAGAGATCGGACAGGTCCTCTGAATTACTTC | CSARDRTGPLNYF
many | TRBJ2-3 | 13 | TRBD1 | TRBV29-1 | TGCGCCTTCGACGGGACAGCTACAGATACGCAGTATTTT | CAFDGTATDTQYF
many | TRBJ1-5 | 14 | NA | TRBV2 | TGTGCCAGCCAGGGGCCGTATAGCAATCAGCCCCAGCATTTT | CASQGPYSNQPQHF
many | TRBJ1-1 | 11 | NA | TRBV29-1 | TGCAGCGTGCAGAGGGACACTGAAGCTTTCTTT | CSVQRDTEAFF
NA | TRBJ2-1 | 13 | NA | TRBV7-2 | TGTGCCAGCAGCTTAGGGCAATTAGATGAGCAGTTCTTC | CASSLGQLDEQFF
few | TRBJ2-7 | 14 | NA | TRBV4-3 | TGCGCCAGCAGCCCCGGGACAACACGCCTCGAGCAGTACTTC | CASSPGTTRLEQYF
NA | TRBJ1-2 | 16 | TRBD1 | TRBV4-1 | TGCGCCAGCAGCCAAGATGACAGGGGGGGTAACTATGGCTACACCTTC | CASSQDDRGGNYGYTF
few | TRBJ2-2 | 19 | TRBD2 | TRBV5-1 | TGCGCCAGCAGCCTCCCTAGACTAGCGGGAGTACCGAGCACCGGGGAGCTGTTTTTT | CASSLPRLAGVPSTGELFF
many | TRBJ2-3 | 14 | NA | TRBV27 | TGTGCCAGCAGTTGGGGAGGAACCACCAATACGCAGTATTTT | CASSWGGTTNTQYF
many | TRBJ1-3 | 15 | NA | TRBV27 | TGTGCCAGCACCATAGACGGCAGCTCTGGAAACACCATATATTTT | CASTIDGSSGNTIYF
NA | TRBJ2-2 | 14 | NA | TRBV14 | TGTGCCAGCAGCCAATTGGGGTGGCCGGGGGAGCTGTTTTTT | CASSQLGWPGELFF
NA | TRBJ2-1 | 15 | TRBD1 | TRBV5-1 | TGCGCCAGCAGCGAGAACAGGGGCTCCTACAATGAGCAGTTCTTC | CASSENRGSYNEQFF
many | TRBJ2-1 | 13 | NA | TRBV29-1 | TGCAGCACAGCAGGCAGGGCGTACAATGAGCAGTTCTTC | CSTAGRAYNEQFF
many | TRBJ1-1 | 14 | NA | TRBV6-2/TRBV6-3 | TGTGCCAGCAGTTACTCGACTCCCTCTGAGGGAGCTTTCTTT | CASSYSTPSEGAFF
many | TRBJ2-5 | 16 | TRBD1 | TRBV29-1 | TGCAGCGTTGGAAGGGGTGGCGGACAGGCACAAGAGACCCAGTACTTC | CSVGRGGGQAQETQYF
many | TRBJ1-1 | 16 | TRBD1 | TRBV5-1 | TGCGCCAGCAGCTTGGGGGGGACAGGGGGCTACACTGAAGCTTTCTTT | CASSLGGTGGYTEAFF
many | TRBJ2-1 | 13 | NA | TRBV20-1 | TGCAGTGCTAGAGCTGGGGTTACGAATGAGCAGTTCTTC | CSARAGVTNEQFF
NA | TRBJ2-3 | 16 | TRBD2 | TRBV2 | TGTGCCAGCAGTGAAGCGTTCAGCGGGAGGACAGATACGCAGTATTTT | CASSEAFSGRTDTQYF
NA | TRBJ2-2 | 13 | NA | TRBV3-1 | TGTGCCAGCAGCCAAGGTCCGTCCGGGGAGCTGTTTTTT | CASSQGPSGELFF
many | TRBJ1-1 | 14 | NA | TRBV5-1 | TGCGCCAGCAGCTGGGGGACCGCGAACACTGAAGCTTTCTTT | CASSWGTANTEAFF
many | TRBJ2-1 | 13 | NA | TRBV29-1 | TGCAGCGGCGGCGGCGGAACCTACAATGAGCAGTTCTTC | CSGGGGTYNEQFF
many | TRBJ2-3 | 16 | TRBD2 | TRBV5-1 | TGCGCCAGCAGCCAAGGGACTAGCGGGAGGACAGATACGCAGTATTTT | CASSQGTSGRTDTQYF
NA | TRBJ2-1 | 14 | NA | TRBV7-9 | TGTGCCAGCAGCTTACGGGGTCCCTACAATGAGCAGTTCTTC | CASSLRGPYNEQFF
NA | TRBJ1-4 | 16 | TRBD1 | TRBV4-2 | TGTGCCAGCAGCCAAGGGGGACAGCCAACTAATGAAAAACTGTTTTTT | CASSQGGQPTNEKLFF
NA | TRBJ2-3 | 14 | NA | TRBV29-1 | TGCAGCGTTTTCGCTAGCGTGAGCACAGATACGCAGTATTTT | CSVFASVSTDTQYF